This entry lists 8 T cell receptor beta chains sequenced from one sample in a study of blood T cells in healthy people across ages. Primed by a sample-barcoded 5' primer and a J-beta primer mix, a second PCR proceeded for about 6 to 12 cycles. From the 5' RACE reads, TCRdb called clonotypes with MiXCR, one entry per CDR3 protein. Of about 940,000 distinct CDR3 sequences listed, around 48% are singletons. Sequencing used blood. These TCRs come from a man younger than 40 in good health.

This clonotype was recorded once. CDR3 nucleotides: TGTGCCAGCGGCCAGCGAGCGTGGGAGACCCAGTACTTC. Its protein is CASGQRAWETQYF. The chain joins TRBV11-3 to TRBJ2-5; D is unclear. Per germline, CDR1 SGHNT and CDR2 YENEEA. CDR3 size: 13 residues. V lost 8 bases and J 5 bases, leaving 15 bases between the germline ends.

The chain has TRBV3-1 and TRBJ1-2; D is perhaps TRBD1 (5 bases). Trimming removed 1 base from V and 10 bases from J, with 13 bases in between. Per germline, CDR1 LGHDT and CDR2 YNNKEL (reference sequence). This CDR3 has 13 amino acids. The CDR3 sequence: CASSQGGQTDYTF. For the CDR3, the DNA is TGTGCCAGCAGCCAAGGGGGCCAGACCGACTACACCTTC. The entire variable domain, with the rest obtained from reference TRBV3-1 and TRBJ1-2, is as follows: DTAVSQTPKYLVTQMGNDKSIKCEQNLGHDTMYWYKQDSKKFLKIMFSYNNKELIINETVPNRFSPKSPDKAHLNLHINSLELGDSAVYFCASSQGGQTDYTFGSGTRLTVV.

DNA for the CDR3: TGTGCCACCAGTGACCCAGGCGGAGGGGATGAGCAGTTCTTC. Translating gives CATSDPGGGDEQFF. This chain uses TRBV24-1 with TRBJ2-1; the D gene is possibly TRBD2 (6 bases). V dropped 4 bases and J dropped 8 bases, with 14 bases sitting between them. The V gene's germline CDR1 is KGHDR and CDR2 SFDVKD. There are 14 residues in the CDR3.

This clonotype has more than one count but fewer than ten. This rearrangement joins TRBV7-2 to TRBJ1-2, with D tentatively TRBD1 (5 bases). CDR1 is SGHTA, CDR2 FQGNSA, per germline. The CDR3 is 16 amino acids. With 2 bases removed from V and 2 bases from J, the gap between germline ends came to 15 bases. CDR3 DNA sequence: TGTGCCAGCAGCTTACCTGCAGGGATCAGCAACTATGGCTACACCTTC. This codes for CASSLPAGISNYGYTF. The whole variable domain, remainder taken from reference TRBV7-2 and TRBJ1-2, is GAGVSQSPSNKVTEKGKDVELRCDPISGHTALYWYRQSLGQGLEFLIYFQGNSAPDKSGLPSDRFSAERTGGSVSTLTIQRTQQEDSAVYLCASSLPAGISNYGYTFGSGTRLTVV.

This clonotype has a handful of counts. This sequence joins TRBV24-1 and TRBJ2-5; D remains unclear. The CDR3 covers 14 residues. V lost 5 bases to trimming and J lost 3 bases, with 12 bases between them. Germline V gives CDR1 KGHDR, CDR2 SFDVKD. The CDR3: CATSAGGGEETQYF. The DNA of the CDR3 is TGTGCCACCAGTGCCGGTGGTGGTGAAGAGACCCAGTACTTC.

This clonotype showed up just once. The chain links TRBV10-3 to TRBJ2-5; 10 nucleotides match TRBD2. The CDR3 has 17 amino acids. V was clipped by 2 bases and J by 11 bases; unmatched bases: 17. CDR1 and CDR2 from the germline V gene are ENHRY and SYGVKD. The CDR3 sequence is CAISEGLKSGGANEQYF. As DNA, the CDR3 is TGTGCCATCAGTGAGGGGCTCAAGAGCGGGGGGGCCAATGAGCAGTACTTC.

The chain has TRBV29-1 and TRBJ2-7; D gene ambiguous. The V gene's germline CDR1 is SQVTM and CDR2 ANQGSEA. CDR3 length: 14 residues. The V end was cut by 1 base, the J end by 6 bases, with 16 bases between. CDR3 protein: CSVEGGRITGEQYF. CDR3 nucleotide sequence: TGCAGCGTTGAAGGTGGTCGGATTACTGGCGAGCAGTACTTC.

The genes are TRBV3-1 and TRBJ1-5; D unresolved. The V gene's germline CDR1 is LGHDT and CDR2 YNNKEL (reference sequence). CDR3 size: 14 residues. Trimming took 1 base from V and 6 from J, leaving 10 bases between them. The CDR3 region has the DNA TGTGCCAGCAGCCAAGGTGGGCATGGTCAGCCCCAGCATTTT. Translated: CASSQGGHGQPQHF.